The present T cell receptor (beta chain) was sequenced within a study of human T cells and chemical hapten exposure. As for time point: pre-sensitization, week 0. Treatment defined: therapeutic diphenylcyclopropenone sensitization with weekly scalp DPC. A single record per CDR3 protein comes from TCRdb applying MiXCR to the RACE reads. The sample includes about 98,000 distinct CDR3 sequences, 10% to 12% of them seen just once. Study-level points and caveats: PT1 expanded TCR counts and patch test score were linked, and their correlation was positive.

This clonotype was detected ten times or more. No antigen is known for it. This receptor was identified in a woman aged 60-75 years with alopecia areata. Some clones in this sample may be carry-over from other donors' samples. The material sequenced was whole blood, taken in connection with sensitization to the hapten diphenylcyclopropenone (DPC).

The CDR3 reads CSASAGNQPQHF. The CDR3, as DNA: TGCAGTGCTAGTGCGGGGAATCAGCCCCAGCATTTT. The chain uses TRBV20-1 and TRBJ1-5; D unclear. The CDR3 spans 12 residues. Germline lookup yields CDR1 DFQATT and CDR2 SNEGSKA (reference sequence). V lost 3 bases and J 4 bases, leaving 7 bases between the germline ends.